What follows are 29 T cell receptor beta chains derived from one specimen sequenced in a study of naive and memory T cell subsets. Study-level findings and limits: A few larger clonotypes appeared in naive repertoires, especially CD8, possibly memory cells re-expressing CD45RA.

No antigen has been identified for these receptors. The beta constant-region primer was an equimolar mix of two oligonucleotides covering TRBC1 and TRBC2. The ligated cDNA underwent four PCR rounds using SP2 and nested alpha and beta constant-region primers. TCRdb called the UMI-ligation and nested PCR reads again in MiXCR, with one record for every CDR3 protein. The sample lists some 110,000 distinct CDR3 sequences; about 14% were seen once. Source material: naive CD8+ T cells from blood. Receptor source: a human donor in good health.

This rearrangement joins TRBV5-6 to TRBJ1-5; 7 nucleotides agree with TRBD1. CDR3 length: 17 amino acids. V shed 4 bases and J 5 bases; nucleotides not matched to a gene: 15. In germline, CDR1 is SGHDT, CDR2 YYEEEE. CDR3 residues: CASSLTPKGAQDQPQHF. CDR3 nucleotides: TGTGCCAGCAGCCTCACTCCGAAGGGGGCTCAAGATCAGCCCCAGCATTTT.

This chain links TRBV5-4 with TRBJ2-7; 9 bases fit TRBD2. CDR1 SGHNT and CDR2 YYREEE come from the germline V gene (reference sequence). V lost 4 bases, J lost 7 bases, and 9 bases stayed unmatched. CDR3 length: 14 amino acids. CDR3 DNA: TGTGCCAGCAGCGCGAGGGCTAGCGGGGCGGAGCAGTACTTC. Translating gives CASSARASGAEQYF.

This clonotype has at least ten counts. The gene calls are TRBV7-8 and TRBJ2-1; D ambiguous. Trimming took off 5 bases at V and 9 bases at J, with 8 bases between the two ends. Germline lookup yields CDR1 SGHVS and CDR2 FQNEAQ. This CDR3 contains 11 residues. CDR3 region: CASSPVPEQFF. The DNA for the CDR3 is TGTGCCAGCAGCCCGGTTCCTGAGCAGTTCTTC.

This clonotype was seen repeatedly, ten times or more. The chain combines TRBV11-2 with TRBJ1-6; 7 nucleotides match TRBD1. The CDR3 has 17 amino acids. V trimming: 5 bases; J trimming: 1 base; junction bases outside the gene matches: 8. CDR1 SGHAT and CDR2 FQNNGV come from the germline V gene. CDR3 in amino acids: CASSTGQPVSYNSPLHF. CDR3 nucleotide sequence: TGTGCCAGCAGCACGGGACAGCCAGTTTCCTATAATTCACCCCTCCACTTT.

V gene TRBV4-3 combines with J gene TRBJ2-7, with TRBD1 matching 8 bases. The V gene end was trimmed by 0 bases and the J gene end by 3 bases; junction bases not matched to a gene: 16. The CDR3 covers 19 residues. The germline V gene has CDR1 LGHNA and CDR2 YSLEER. This chain's CDR3 is CASSQEGPDRAPYLYEQYF. The CDR3 DNA follows: TGCGCCAGCAGCCAAGAGGGTCCGGACAGGGCGCCCTACCTCTACGAGCAGTACTTC.

This clonotype was observed a handful of times. The rearrangement links TRBV12-3 or TRBV12-4 to TRBJ2-5; D unresolved. V gave up 3 bases and J gave up 1 base, with 3 bases separating them. This CDR3 is 12 amino acids long. The DNA for the CDR3 is TGTGCCAGCAGTTTTTTCCAAGAGACCCAGTACTTC. Its translation is CASSFFQETQYF.

This clonotype was counted at least ten times. V gene TRBV18 combines with J gene TRBJ2-1; 13 nucleotides line up with TRBD2. Germline V gene lookup returns CDR1 KGHSH and CDR2 LQKENI. V shed 2 bases, J shed 3 bases, and the junction held 7 bases outside the gene matches. This CDR3 is built from 18 residues. The DNA for the CDR3 is TGTGCCAGCTCACCAACCGGGACTAGCGGGGAACACTACAATGAGCAGTTCTTC. Amino acid sequence: CASSPTGTSGEHYNEQFF.

In this sample, this clonotype turned up many times. The chain carries TRBV29-1 and TRBJ2-7; 7 bases line up with TRBD1. Germline loops: CDR1 SQVTM, CDR2 ANQGSEA. The CDR3 is made up of 15 amino acids. Unmatched junction bases numbered 9, after V lost 1 base and J lost 3 bases. CDR3 sequence (DNA): TGCAGCGTTGAAGGATACAGGGGATCGGGCTACGAGCAGTACTTC. Translated, it gives CSVEGYRGSGYEQYF.

This clonotype was observed many times. The V gene is TRBV5-6, the J gene TRBJ2-7; D possibly corresponds to TRBD1 (6 bases). Germline lookup yields CDR1 SGHDT and CDR2 YYEEEE. CDR3 length: 13 residues. Trimming took off 4 bases at V and 2 bases at J, with 10 bases between the two ends. CDR3 protein: CASSQGGAYEQYF. The CDR3 bases are TGTGCCAGCAGCCAAGGGGGAGCCTACGAGCAGTACTTC.

The sample holds a few counts of this clonotype. The chain joins TRBV29-1 to TRBJ2-7; D possibly matches TRBD1 or TRBD2 (6 bases each). Trimming removed 7 bases from V and 6 bases from J, with 22 bases in between. Germline lookup yields CDR1 SQVTM and CDR2 ANQGSEA. CDR3 length equals 14 residues. The CDR3 reads CSASPPGALSEQYF. The DNA for the CDR3 is TGCAGCGCCTCCCCTCCGGGGGCGCTCTCCGAGCAGTACTTC.

The J gene is TRBJ2-1, the V gene TRBV7-6, with D perhaps TRBD1 (6 bases). Germline V lookup: CDR1 SGHVS, CDR2 FNYEAQ. V gave up 1 base and J gave up 5 bases, with 12 bases separating them. CDR3 length equals 15 residues. CDR3 sequence reads: CASSLDPRGNNEQFF. In DNA form, the CDR3 reads TGTGCCAGCAGCTTAGATCCCAGGGGAAACAATGAGCAGTTCTTC.

V is TRBV10-3 and J is TRBJ2-7, with 8 bases that match TRBD2. CDR3 length equals 11 residues. Germline V lookup: CDR1 ENHRY, CDR2 SYGVKD. The ends lost 9 bases at V and 7 bases at J; junction bases unmatched: 5. The CDR3 is CAMGTSQEQYF. The CDR3 DNA sequence: TGTGCCATGGGGACTAGTCAAGAGCAGTACTTC.

The chain recombines TRBV7-3 with TRBJ1-1; 8 bases match TRBD1. The CDR3 extends over 16 amino acids. Germline CDR1 reads SGHTA; CDR2 reads FQGTGA. V gave up 3 bases and J gave up 0 bases; unmatched junction bases: 6. The CDR3: CASSFTGGLMNTEAFF. CDR3 in DNA: TGTGCCAGCAGCTTTACAGGGGGTCTCATGAACACTGAAGCTTTCTTT. Variable domain in full (rest from reference TRBV7-3 and TRBJ1-1): GAGVSQTPSNKVTEKGKYVELRCDPISGHTALYWYRQSLGQGPEFLIYFQGTGAADDSGLPNDRFFAVRPEGSVSTLKIQRTERGDSAVYLCASSFTGGLMNTEAFFGQGTRLTVV.

V and J are TRBV29-1 and TRBJ2-1; D remains ambiguous. This CDR3 contains 11 residues. Germline CDR1 reads SQVTM; CDR2 reads ANQGSEA. V was trimmed by 6 bases and J by 7 bases, leaving 10 bases between them. The CDR3 protein is CSVRPPNEQFF. Written as DNA, the CDR3 is TGCAGCGTAAGACCCCCAAATGAGCAGTTCTTC.

This clonotype was picked up many times. The rearrangement joins TRBV29-1 to TRBJ1-1, with 7 bases matching TRBD1. This CDR3 comprises 12 residues. With 4 bases clipped from V and 1 base from J, the junction kept 0 bases outside the gene matches. CDR1 SQVTM and CDR2 ANQGSEA come from the germline V gene. The CDR3 nucleotides are TGCAGCGTTGGACAGGGGAACACTGAAGCTTTCTTT. Its protein product is CSVGQGNTEAFF. The full variable domain, rest sourced from reference TRBV29-1 and TRBJ1-1, is SAVISQKPSRDICQRGTSLTIQCQVDSQVTMMFWYRQQPGQSLTLIATANQGSEATYESGFVIDKFPISRPNLTFSTLTVSNMSPEDSSIYLCSVGQGNTEAFFGQGTRLTVV.

V gene TRBV19 combines with J gene TRBJ1-6; tentatively, D is TRBD1 (5 bases). The V gene lost 7 bases and the J gene lost 6 bases, with 13 bases spanning the gap. CDR3 length equals 14 residues. Germline CDR1 and CDR2: LNHDA and SQIVND (reference sequence). The CDR3 DNA sequence: TGTGCCAGTACCCCCGGGACCTCTAATTCACCCCTCCACTTT. Amino acid sequence: CASTPGTSNSPLHF.

This clonotype was detected ten times or more. V gene TRBV27 combines with J gene TRBJ2-5, with a possible D match to TRBD1 (5 bases). There are 16 residues in the CDR3. Trimming took off 4 bases at V and 5 bases at J, with 20 bases between the two ends. Germline CDR1 is MNHEY and CDR2 is SMNVEV (reference sequence). As DNA, the CDR3 is TGTGCCAGCAGTTCGATCACTCCTAAGGGGTTTGAGACCCAGTACTTC. Protein: CASSSITPKGFETQYF.

This clonotype has a handful of counts. This chain uses TRBV7-9 with TRBJ1-2, with D tentatively TRBD1 (5 bases). Germline V gene data show CDR1 as SEHNR and CDR2 as FQNEAQ (reference sequence). The CDR3 has 12 residues. With 5 bases removed from V and 7 bases from J, the gap between germline ends came to 11 bases. The CDR3 sequence is CASSPLRVGYTF. CDR3 DNA sequence: TGTGCCAGCAGCCCCCTCAGGGTTGGCTACACCTTC.

This clonotype was observed many times. This chain links TRBV4-3 with TRBJ1-1; 12 bases are a match to TRBD1. Germline loops: CDR1 LGHNA, CDR2 YSLEER. J gave up 8 bases and V 0 bases, and 7 bases lay outside the gene matches. CDR3 size: 16 residues. The CDR3 coding sequence is TGCGCCAGCAGCCAAGATGGGGACAGGGGGCCTGGGGAAGCTTTCTTT. This gives the protein CASSQDGDRGPGEAFF.

The V and J genes are TRBV5-6 and TRBJ1-5, with no clear D. The germline V and J ends were trimmed by 0 bases and 7 bases, with 14 bases remaining between them. CDR1 is SGHDT, CDR2 YYEEEE, per germline. This CDR3 region has 15 residues. The CDR3 spells CASSLADGRSQPQHF. CDR3 in DNA: TGTGCCAGCAGCTTGGCGGACGGCCGCTCCCAGCCCCAGCATTTT. Full variable domain (missing parts from reference TRBV5-6 and TRBJ1-5): DAGVTQSPTHLIKTRGQQVTLRCSPKSGHDTVSWYQQALGQGPQFIFQYYEEEERQRGNFPDRFSGHQFPNYSSELNVNALLLGDSALYLCASSLADGRSQPQHFGDGTRLSIL.

The rearrangement joins TRBV12-3 or TRBV12-4 to TRBJ2-1; 9 bases fit TRBD1. The CDR3 loop spans 13 amino acids. Losses at the gene ends were 6 bases for V and 9 bases for J; bases not matched to a gene: 6. CDR3 sequence reads: CASSWTGVAEQFF. The DNA of the CDR3 is TGTGCCAGCAGCTGGACAGGGGTCGCTGAGCAGTTCTTC.

This clonotype was counted many times. The gene calls are TRBV4-3 and TRBJ1-6, with D possibly matching TRBD1 (6 bases). Germline V gene lookup returns CDR1 LGHNA and CDR2 YSLEER. Trimming took off 0 bases at V and 5 bases at J, with 8 bases between the two ends. The CDR3 loop spans 15 amino acids. This CDR3 is CASSQDQGNNSPLHF. Here the CDR3 DNA reads TGCGCCAGCAGCCAAGACCAGGGGAATAATTCACCCCTCCACTTT.

This clonotype was observed many times. The chain combines TRBV5-6 with TRBJ1-1; no definite D call. The CDR3 spans 12 residues. The V end was cut by 0 bases, the J end by 6 bases, with 6 bases between. Germline CDR1 and CDR2: SGHDT and YYEEEE. The CDR3 here is CASSLAGSEAFF. CDR3 nucleotide sequence: TGTGCCAGCAGCTTGGCGGGATCTGAAGCTTTCTTT.

This clonotype was recorded once. A much bigger clone sits one base away, suggesting this may be a read error. The V gene is TRBV4-3, the J gene TRBJ2-1; unclear D gene. CDR3 length equals 16 residues. V gave up 5 bases and J gave up 0 bases, with 14 bases separating them. Germline values: CDR1 LGHNA, CDR2 YSLEER. CDR3 sequence: CASSDGGVSSYNEQFF. The CDR3 coding sequence is TGCGCCAGCAGCGATGGTGGGGTAAGCTCCTACAATGAGCAGTTCTTC.

The chain carries TRBV28 and TRBJ2-3; TRBD1 matches 7 bases. V trimming: 7 bases; J trimming: 7 bases; junction bases outside the gene matches: 14. The CDR3 extends over 15 amino acids. Germline assignment: CDR1 MDHEN and CDR2 SYDVKM. The CDR3 spells CASTQGMDVKYTQYF. CDR3 bases: TGTGCCAGCACACAGGGGATGGATGTTAAATATACGCAGTATTTT.

This clonotype appeared a few times. The V gene is TRBV7-8, the J gene TRBJ2-1, with unresolved D. The CDR3 has 11 amino acids. The germline V gene encodes CDR1 SGHVS and CDR2 FQNEAQ. The V end was cut by 5 bases, the J end by 8 bases, with 7 bases between. The CDR3 nucleotides are TGTGCCAGCAGCGCACGCCATGAGCAGTTCTTC. The encoded protein is CASSARHEQFF.

This clonotype was observed many times. The J gene is TRBJ2-3, the V gene TRBV7-9, with unresolved D. The V gene's germline CDR1 is SEHNR and CDR2 FQNEAQ (reference sequence). Between the trimmed V and J ends, which lost 1 base and 4 bases, there was a span of 3 bases. This CDR3 comprises 12 residues. This CDR3 reads CASSLDPDTQYF. The CDR3 bases are TGTGCCAGCAGCTTAGACCCAGATACGCAGTATTTT.

The table lists this clonotype with a few counts. This chain links TRBV6-6 with TRBJ2-1; the match to TRBD2 covers 7 bases. This CDR3 is 12 amino acids long. J lost 9 bases, V lost 5 bases, and 4 bases had no gene match. CDR1 and CDR2 (germline): MNHNY, SVGAGI (reference sequence). The CDR3 nucleotides are TGTGCCAGCAGTAACGGCGGGAGTGAGCAGTTCTTC. This codes for CASSNGGSEQFF.

In DNA, the CDR3 is TGTGCCAGCAGCGTAGGGACAGGCCTTGAAGCTTTCTTT. Protein: CASSVGTGLEAFF. The chain carries TRBV9 and TRBJ1-1, with 7 bases identical to TRBD1. V dropped 0 bases and J dropped 7; count of bases not matched to a gene: 3. The germline gives CDR1 SGDLS, CDR2 YYNGEE. The CDR3 length is 13 residues.